The 23 T cell receptor beta chains presented below share a single source sample, sequenced in a study of blood T cells in healthy people across ages. The second PCR ran roughly 6 to 11 cycles with a sample-barcoded 5' primer and J-beta primers. From the 5' RACE reads, TCRdb called clonotypes with MiXCR, one entry per CDR3 protein. This table has about 670,000 distinct CDR3 sequences, around 50% appearing once. The sample comprised blood. Source of these receptors: a woman at least 80 years old in good health.

The chain links TRBV7-2 to TRBJ2-5, with D perhaps matching TRBD1 (6 bases). The CDR3 has 14 residues. Looked up from germline, CDR1 is SGHTA and CDR2 is FQGNSA. The germline V and J ends were trimmed by 5 bases and 0 bases, with 10 bases remaining between them. The CDR3 sequence: CASSPDRYQETQYF. CDR3 DNA: TGTGCCAGCAGCCCTGACAGGTACCAAGAGACCCAGTACTTC. Filled out from reference TRBV7-2 and TRBJ2-5, the complete variable domain reads GAGVSQSPSNKVTEKGKDVELRCDPISGHTALYWYRQSLGQGLEFLIYFQGNSAPDKSGLPSDRFSAERTGGSVSTLTIQRTQQEDSAVYLCASSPDRYQETQYFGPGTRLLVL.

This sequence joins TRBV4-1 and TRBJ2-4; possibly TRBD2 for D (6 bases). The J call may be incorrect, as the DNA end agrees better with TRBJ2-5. The CDR3 is 15 amino acids. CDR1 is MGHRA, CDR2 YSYEKL, per germline. CDR3 in DNA: TGCGCCAGCAGCCAAGTGACTAGTTCGGCGGAGACCCAGTACTTC. It translates to CASSQVTSSAETQYF.

This clonotype was counted between two and nine times. The genes are TRBV11-2 and TRBJ2-7, with D unresolved. From germline, CDR1 is SGHAT and CDR2 FQNNGV. The V end was cut by 5 bases, the J end by 5 bases, with 19 bases between. The CDR3 consists of 15 residues. CDR3 protein: CASSPSSGRVHEQYF. The CDR3 region has the DNA TGTGCCAGCAGCCCAAGTTCGGGTAGGGTCCACGAGCAGTACTTC.

V usage is TRBV20-1 and J usage is TRBJ2-5; weak D call: TRBD1 (5 bases). V lost 0 bases and J lost 2, with 13 bases in between. This CDR3 spans 15 amino acids. Per germline, CDR1 DFQATT and CDR2 SNEGSKA (reference sequence). CDR3 DNA sequence: TGCAGTGCTAGAGATTTCCAGGGCTTACAAGAGACCCAGTACTTC. It yields the protein CSARDFQGLQETQYF.

This chain joins TRBV5-1 and TRBJ2-7; D is possibly TRBD2 (6 bases). Gene TRBJ2-5 matches the end of the DNA better, so the J call may be wrong. The germline V gene has CDR1 SGHRS and CDR2 YFSETQ. This CDR3 comprises 13 residues. CDR3 sequence (DNA): TGCGCCAGCAGCTCGGACGGCGGGAAGACCCAGTACTTC. Translated: CASSSDGGKTQYF.

Remarks on this clonotype: An end of the junction differs from the germline gene, which may be a read error. The chain couples TRBV6-1 to TRBJ2-2, with 9 bases that match TRBD1. Germline V gives CDR1 MNHNS, CDR2 SASEGT. The CDR3 length is 15 residues. DNA of the CDR3: TGTACCAGCAGTGGGGGACAGGGTGACACCGGGGAGCTGTTTTTT. Encoded protein: CTSSGGQGDTGELFF.

This chain uses TRBV2 with TRBJ2-2; the match to TRBD1 covers 8 bases. V lost 8 bases to trimming and J lost 2 bases; unmatched junction nucleotides: 13. This CDR3 has 17 amino acids. Germline CDR1 is SNHLY and CDR2 is FYNNEI. The CDR3 loop reads CASSLRGQVGNTGELFF. The CDR3 DNA follows: TGTGCCAGCTCTCTTAGGGGACAGGTGGGAAACACCGGGGAGCTGTTTTTT.

The chain combines TRBV4-2 with TRBJ2-6; D call uncertain. V dropped 2 bases and J dropped 3 bases, with 5 bases sitting between them. The germline V gene encodes CDR1 LGHNA and CDR2 YNFKEQ. The length of the CDR3 is 14 residues. CDR3 nucleotide sequence: TGTGCCAGCAGCCAATCGGTTGGGGCCAACGTCCTGACTTTC. Its protein product is CASSQSVGANVLTF.

This clonotype has just a few counts. A much larger clonotype is one base distant, so this may be a read error. This rearrangement joins TRBV4-1 to TRBJ2-3; D may be TRBD2 (7 bases). V was trimmed by 0 bases and J by 4 bases, leaving 14 bases between them. The length of the CDR3 is 16 residues. Germline CDR1 reads MGHRA; CDR2 reads YSYEKL. The CDR3 protein is CASSQEGRGAADTQYF. The CDR3 DNA sequence: TGCGCCAGCAGCCAAGAGGGACGGGGGGCGGCAGATACGCAGTATTTT.

The chain recombines TRBV20-1 with TRBJ2-4; D not resolved. Germline V gene lookup returns CDR1 DFQATT and CDR2 SNEGSKA (reference sequence). V was cut by 6 bases and J by 0 bases, with 9 bases left in between. There are 13 residues in the CDR3. The CDR3 loop is CSAVFLAKNIQYF. CDR3 nucleotides: TGCAGTGCCGTTTTTCTAGCCAAAAACATTCAGTACTTC.

Comment on this clonotype: At one end the junction does not follow the germline gene, possibly because of a read error. V usage is TRBV7-8 and J usage is TRBJ1-2; D is unresolved. This CDR3 has 12 amino acids. CDR1 is SGHVS, CDR2 FQNEAQ, per germline. The CDR3 sequence: CASSLGNYGCTF. CDR3 nucleotide sequence: TGTGCCAGCAGCTTAGGGAACTATGGCTGCACCTTC.

There are many counts of this clonotype. V usage is TRBV6-6 and J usage is TRBJ1-5, with TRBD1 identical over 7 bases. The CDR3 runs 14 residues. After removal of 5 bases from V and 4 bases from J, the junction contained 5 bases not matched to a gene. Germline V gene sequence: CDR1 MNHNY, CDR2 SVGAGI (reference sequence). Here the CDR3 reads CASSTDRENQPQHF. The CDR3 DNA sequence: TGTGCCAGCAGTACCGACAGGGAAAATCAGCCCCAGCATTTT.

The chain combines TRBV5-5 with TRBJ2-5; weak D call: TRBD1 (6 bases). The DNA end favors TRBJ2-7, so the J call may be wrong. Germline loops: CDR1 SGHKS, CDR2 YYEKEE (reference sequence). The CDR3 spans 15 residues. The CDR3: CASSFNREIAYEQYF. The CDR3 nucleotides read TGTGCCAGCAGCTTCAACAGGGAGATCGCCTACGAGCAGTACTTC.

This clonotype was seen a handful of times. The CDR3 sequence: CASSSTGSPFEQFF. The CDR3 DNA reads TGTGCCAGCAGCTCCACAGGGTCCCCCTTTGAGCAGTTCTTC. V and J are TRBV7-3 and TRBJ2-1, with TRBD1 as a possible D gene (6 bases). V lost 4 bases to trimming and J lost 9 bases, with 16 bases between them. CDR1 is SGHTA and CDR2 is FQGTGA in the germline V gene. CDR3 length: 14 amino acids.

The DNA for the CDR3 is TGTGCCGGACTAGGAGATACGCAGTATTTT. Translated: CAGLGDTQYF. This sequence joins TRBV30 and TRBJ2-3; TRBD2 matches 7 bases. Germline CDR1 reads GTSNPN; CDR2 reads SVGIG (reference sequence). This CDR3 is built from 10 residues. V gave up 8 bases and J gave up 5 bases; unmatched junction bases: 1.

This clonotype was recorded many times. The gene calls are TRBV20-1 and TRBJ2-7; no reliable D call. CDR3 length: 13 amino acids. V gave up 3 bases and J gave up 6 bases, with 15 bases separating them. Germline V CDR1 and CDR2: DFQATT, SNEGSKA (reference sequence). Here the CDR3 reads CSASLRRDLEQYF. In DNA form, the CDR3 reads TGCAGTGCTAGTCTCCGTAGAGACCTCGAGCAGTACTTC.

The gene calls are TRBV29-1 and TRBJ2-5; 7 bases are a match to TRBD1. V gave up 7 bases and J gave up 3 bases; unmatched junction bases: 5. The CDR3 is 12 residues long. From germline, CDR1 is SQVTM and CDR2 ANQGSEA. Here the CDR3 DNA reads TGCAGCGGAGGGGGCTGGGAAGAGACCCAGTACTTC. It encodes CSGGGWEETQYF.

The chain has TRBV3-1 and TRBJ2-2, with TRBD1 matching 10 bases. This CDR3 has 16 residues. V was clipped by 1 base and J by 4 bases; unmatched bases: 3. Germline CDR1 LGHDT, CDR2 YNNKEL (reference sequence). CDR3 DNA: TGTGCCAGCAGCCAAGGCCGGACAGGGGGCACCGGGGAGCTGTTTTTT. Encoded protein: CASSQGRTGGTGELFF.

This clonotype was detected many times. This sequence joins TRBV20-1 and TRBJ2-4, with no clear D. V lost 6 bases and J 1 base, leaving 10 bases between the germline ends. Germline values: CDR1 DFQATT, CDR2 SNEGSKA (reference sequence). The CDR3 extends over 13 amino acids. CDR3 sequence: CSAGHQAKNIQYF. The CDR3 nucleotides read TGCAGTGCCGGCCATCAGGCCAAAAACATTCAGTACTTC.

This clonotype was counted a few times. CDR3 protein: CATSDSRDIKNIQYF. The CDR3 DNA is TGTGCCACCAGTGATTCCAGGGACATCAAAAACATTCAGTACTTC. The chain employs TRBV24-1 and TRBJ2-4, with a possible D match to TRBD1 (6 bases). With 2 bases removed from V and 3 bases from J, the gap between germline ends came to 10 bases. Germline CDR1 and CDR2: KGHDR and SFDVKD. The CDR3 covers 15 residues.

This clonotype was observed at least ten times. V usage is TRBV4-1 and J usage is TRBJ2-3; weak D call: TRBD2 (5 bases). Germline V gene sequence: CDR1 MGHRA, CDR2 YSYEKL. CDR3 size: 20 residues. The V end lost 3 bases, the J end lost 0 bases, and 25 bases lay between the germline ends. CDR3 bases: TGCGCCAGCAGCCAGAGGGAAGCCCAAGGGTACCCTTCTAGCACAGATACGCAGTATTTT. It specifies CASSQREAQGYPSSTDTQYF.

The chain employs TRBV6-6 and TRBJ2-7, with TRBD2 as a possible D gene (7 bases). Per the germline V gene, CDR1 is MNHNY and CDR2 is SVGAGI (reference sequence). This CDR3 has 13 residues. The ends were cut back, 8 bases at V and 4 bases at J, with 15 bases in the middle. The CDR3 DNA sequence: TGTGCCAGCTCAGCGGGACACGATTACGAGCAGTACTTC. It translates to CASSAGHDYEQYF.

This clonotype was observed a few times. The gene calls are TRBV29-1 and TRBJ2-1; the match to TRBD2 covers 12 bases. The V and J ends lost 7 bases and 3 bases, in that order; junction bases with no gene match: 4. This CDR3 has 14 residues. Germline V gene data show CDR1 as SQVTM and CDR2 as ANQGSEA. The CDR3 loop is CSARTSGDYNEQFF. The CDR3 DNA follows: TGCAGCGCCCGGACTAGCGGGGACTACAATGAGCAGTTCTTC.